These 7 T cell receptor beta chains came from one sample sequenced in a study of T-cell memory formation after mild COVID-19. TCRdb itself ran the 5' RACE reads through MiXCR, one entry per CDR3 protein. The table has approximately 260,000 distinct CDR3 sequences, around 17% seen once; the top ten hold more than 20%. The specimen was PBMCs or a T cell subset sorted from them (not recorded which). All receptors derive from a man aged 18 to 29 who had mild COVID-19 (a few samples of this study predate the infection). Cell type and time point are not known.

V usage is TRBV27 and J usage is TRBJ1-5, with unresolved D. The CDR3 totals 14 residues. V lost 5 bases and J 0 bases, leaving 8 bases between the germline ends. CDR1 is MNHEY, CDR2 SMNVEV, per germline (reference sequence). CDR3 region: CASSPQASNQPQHF. Written as DNA, the CDR3 is TGTGCCAGCAGTCCCCAGGCTAGCAATCAGCCCCAGCATTTT.

The rearrangement uses TRBV3-1 and TRBJ2-7; 12 bases fit TRBD2. The CDR3 totals 14 residues. V trimming: 1 base; J trimming: 5 bases; junction bases outside the gene matches: 0. CDR1 is LGHDT and CDR2 is YNNKEL in the germline V gene (reference sequence). In DNA, the CDR3 is TGTGCCAGCAGCCAAGGGACTAGCGGGAACGAGCAGTACTTC. Encoded protein: CASSQGTSGNEQYF.

This clonotype was seen many times. This sequence joins TRBV5-1 and TRBJ1-4; D call uncertain. CDR3 length: 15 amino acids. Germline values: CDR1 SGHRS, CDR2 YFSETQ. V lost 4 bases, J lost 4 bases, and 14 bases lay in between. Here the CDR3 reads CASSLRPASNEKLFF. For the CDR3, the DNA is TGCGCCAGCAGCCTCCGACCGGCGAGTAATGAAAAACTGTTTTTT.

The sample holds many counts of this clonotype. V and J are TRBV20-1 and TRBJ2-3; D uncertain. CDR1 and CDR2 (germline): DFQATT, SNEGSKA (reference sequence). This CDR3 has 12 residues. Trimming removed 3 bases from V and 6 bases from J, with 10 bases in between. For the CDR3, the DNA is TGCAGTGCTAGCTTACCCCCGGATACGCAGTATTTT. As protein: CSASLPPDTQYF.

This clonotype turned up a few times. The chain employs TRBV6-4 and TRBJ2-5; a weak D match, TRBD2 (6 bases). The germline CDR1 and CDR2 sequences are MRHNA and SNTAGT. Deletions cut 6 bases from V and 4 bases from J, with 18 bases between. CDR3 length: 15 amino acids. CDR3 protein: CASSETGGASETQYF. The CDR3 DNA reads TGTGCCAGCAGCGAAACCGGGGGAGCATCAGAGACCCAGTACTTC.

In this sample, this clonotype turned up a few times. The genes are TRBV12-3 or TRBV12-4 and TRBJ1-1; D gene ambiguous. The CDR3 extends over 13 amino acids. The V end lost 4 bases, the J end lost 4 bases, and 10 bases lay between the germline ends. DNA for the CDR3: TGTGCCAGCAGTTCGGGAGGCCCCACTGAAGCTTTCTTT. This codes for CASSSGGPTEAFF.

This clonotype has ten or more counts. The rearrangement uses TRBV7-6 and TRBJ1-6; weak D call: TRBD1 (6 bases). The germline V and J ends were trimmed by 2 bases and 1 base, with 18 bases remaining between them. The CDR3 totals 19 residues. Germline V CDR1 and CDR2: SGHVS, FNYEAQ. CDR3 sequence reads: CASSLKSQGLRSYNSPLHF. The CDR3, as DNA: TGTGCCAGCAGCTTAAAGTCGCAGGGGCTGAGGTCCTATAATTCACCCCTCCACTTT.